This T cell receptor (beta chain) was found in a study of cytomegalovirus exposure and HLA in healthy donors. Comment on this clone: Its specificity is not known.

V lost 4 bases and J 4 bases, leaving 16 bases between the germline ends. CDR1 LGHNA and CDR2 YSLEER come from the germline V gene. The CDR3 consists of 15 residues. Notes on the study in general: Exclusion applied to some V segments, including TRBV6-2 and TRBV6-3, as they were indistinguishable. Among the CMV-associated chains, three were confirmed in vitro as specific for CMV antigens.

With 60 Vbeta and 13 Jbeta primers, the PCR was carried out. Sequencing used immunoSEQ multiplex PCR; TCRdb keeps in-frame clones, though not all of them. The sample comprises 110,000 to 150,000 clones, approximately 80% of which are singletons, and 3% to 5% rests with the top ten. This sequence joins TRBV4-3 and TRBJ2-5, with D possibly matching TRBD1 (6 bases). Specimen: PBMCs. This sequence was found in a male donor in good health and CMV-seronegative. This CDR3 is CASSRSRSRGETQYF. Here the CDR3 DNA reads TGCGCCAGCAGCCGTAGTCGCTCCAGGGGAGAGACCCAGTACTTC.